This T cell receptor beta chain stems from a study of cytomegalovirus exposure and HLA in healthy donors. Looking at the study overall: A previous analysis identified 117 million unique TCR beta sequences derived from about 180 million T cells. General study points: 87-base-pair reads could not separate some V segments, including TRBV6-2 and TRBV6-3. In a later analysis, TCR beta V- and J-gene trimming was associated with a missense DCLRE1C variant.

Germline CDR1 and CDR2: GTSNPN and SVGIG (reference sequence). V dropped 6 bases and J dropped 6 bases, with 21 bases sitting between them. This CDR3 has 15 residues. This clone was counted once. Its specificity is not known. Donors were ostensibly healthy at sampling, although undocumented immune exposures were probable. In the PCR, 60 Vbeta and 13 Jbeta primers were used. The method was immunoSEQ multiplex PCR; TCRdb's version includes in-frame clones alone and lacks a portion of them. The table lists approximately 130,000 clones, about four fifths of them singletons, with roughly 2.4% in the top ten.

Sequenced sample: PBMCs. The receptor's source is a woman aged 40 to 49 in good health and CMV-seronegative. The J gene is TRBJ2-1, the V gene TRBV30; maybe TRBD2 (6 bases). The CDR3 DNA follows: TGTGCCTGCCTGTCTAATAGATTCGGGGGCAATGAGCAGTTCTTC. It translates to CACLSNRFGGNEQFF.